This TCR beta chain was identified during a study of cytomegalovirus exposure and HLA in healthy donors. The PCR employed 60 Vbeta primers together with 13 Jbeta primers. Assay used: immunoSEQ multiplex PCR; TCRdb lists only in-frame clones, some missing. The data hold 100,000 to 150,000 clones, with over 80% observed a single time. Germline assignment: CDR1 KGHSH and CDR2 LQKENI. V shed 1 base, J shed 4 bases, and the junction held 7 bases outside the gene matches. This CDR3 comprises 17 residues. Sequencing input: PBMCs. The TCR sequence derives from a man aged 18-30 years in good health and CMV-seropositive. V gene TRBV18 combines with J gene TRBJ2-2; 9 bases fit TRBD1. CDR3 nucleotides: TGTGCCAGCTCACCACTGACAGGGGGAGGCGTCACCGGGGAGCTGTTTTTT. Its protein product is CASSPLTGGGVTGELFF.